Sequencing of this T cell receptor beta chain was carried out in a study of T cells in Graves' hyperthyroidism and ophthalmopathy. This CDR3 is 16 amino acids long. Per germline, CDR1 SGHRS and CDR2 YFSETQ. Trimming removed 4 bases from V and 0 bases from J, with 14 bases in between. This clonotype was found a few times. RNA transcripts served as the template for amplifying TCR beta CDR3 regions. The TCR CDR3 was amplified in a first-round RT-PCR using the HTBI primer set. TCRdb ran MiXCR on the multiplex PCR reads and lists one entry per CDR3 protein. The sample has some 770,000 distinct CDR3 sequences, roughly 17% seen once; the top ten hold roughly 8%.

V gene TRBV5-1 combines with J gene TRBJ1-3; D perhaps matches TRBD1 (5 bases). The sequence derives from a young man with Graves' hyperthyroidism. Sequencing used blood. The chain's CDR3 is CASSPGTVDSGNTIYF. The CDR3 DNA sequence: TGCGCCAGCAGCCCGGGGACGGTTGACTCTGGAAACACCATATATTTT.